A single sample is the source of the 14 T cell receptor beta chains below, sequenced in a study of T cells in Graves' hyperthyroidism and ophthalmopathy. What was amplified from RNA transcripts were TCR beta CDR3 regions. Carried out on the TCR CDR3, a first-round RT-PCR used the HTBI primer set. Each CDR3 protein is one row after TCRdb ran MiXCR on the multiplex PCR reads. The profile covers approximately 520,000 distinct CDR3 sequences, with roughly 20% appearing a single time and more than 20% taken by the ten largest. The sequenced material came from blood. The receptors were gathered from a man aged 18 to 29 with Graves' hyperthyroidism.

The sample holds many counts of this clonotype. The chain couples TRBV15 to TRBJ2-7; no clear D. V gave up 0 bases and J gave up 3 bases, with 3 bases separating them. CDR3 length: 12 residues. Germline CDR1 and CDR2: LNHNV and YYDKDF (reference sequence). The CDR3 bases are TGTGCCACCAGCAGAGACTTCTACGAGCAGTACTTC. Translated, it gives CATSRDFYEQYF.

This clonotype came up many times. The chain combines TRBV7-3 with TRBJ2-7; D unclear. Trimming stripped 5 bases from V and 0 bases from J, with 14 bases between. Germline loops: CDR1 SGHTA, CDR2 FQGTGA. The CDR3 is 15 amino acids. The CDR3 spells CASSQSGISSYEQYF. CDR3 bases: TGTGCCAGCAGCCAAAGTGGGATTAGCTCCTACGAGCAGTACTTC. Together with reference TRBV7-3 and TRBJ2-7, the CDR3 gives the full variable domain: GAGVSQTPSNKVTEKGKYVELRCDPISGHTALYWYRQSLGQGPEFLIYFQGTGAADDSGLPNDRFFAVRPEGSVSTLKIQRTERGDSAVYLCASSQSGISSYEQYFGPGTRLTVT.

Turning to this clonotype: A junction end diverges from the germline sequence, so it may reflect a read error. The chain links TRBV12-3 or TRBV12-4 to TRBJ2-2; 8 bases agree with TRBD1. The CDR3 sequence is 18 residues long. CDR3 residues: CASSPGQGLLGNTGELSF. The CDR3, as DNA: TGTGCCAGCAGTCCCGGACAGGGCCTCTTGGGGAACACCGGGGAGCTGTCTTTT.

This clonotype came up many times. The V and J genes are TRBV6-1 and TRBJ1-2; 7 bases fit TRBD1. Losses at the gene ends were 5 bases for V and 4 bases for J; bases not matched to a gene: 4. This CDR3 comprises 13 residues. Per the germline V gene, CDR1 is MNHNS and CDR2 is SASEGT. CDR3: CASSTGETYGYTF. Written as DNA, the CDR3 is TGTGCCAGCAGTACAGGGGAGACCTATGGCTACACCTTC.

This sequence joins TRBV12-3 or TRBV12-4 and TRBJ2-7; 9 bases are a match to TRBD1. This CDR3 comprises 14 residues. The trim removed 5 bases at V and 6 bases at J, leaving 8 bases unmatched. The CDR3 sequence is CASSRGQGVGEQYF. In DNA form, the CDR3 reads TGTGCCAGCAGTCGGGGACAGGGAGTTGGCGAGCAGTACTTC.

J is TRBJ2-7 and V is TRBV6-5; possible D gene TRBD2, 7 bases. The germline V and J ends were trimmed by 0 bases and 9 bases, with 12 bases remaining between them. Germline values: CDR1 MNHEY, CDR2 SVGAGI. CDR3 length equals 13 residues. The CDR3 is CASSYSRGGGQYF. The CDR3 DNA sequence: TGTGCCAGCAGTTACTCGAGGGGGGGTGGGCAGTACTTC.

This clonotype was seen many times. This chain uses TRBV28 with TRBJ2-7, with D tentatively TRBD1 or TRBD2 (5 bases each). The V gene's germline CDR1 is MDHEN and CDR2 SYDVKM. The germline V and J ends were trimmed by 6 bases and 1 base, with 13 bases remaining between them. This CDR3 has 14 residues. CDR3 DNA: TGTGCCAGCAGAGGGACGGAGGCGTCCTACGAGCAGTACTTC. Translation gives CASRGTEASYEQYF. Full variable domain (missing parts from reference TRBV28 and TRBJ2-7): DVKVTQSSRYLVKRTGEKVFLECVQDMDHENMFWYRQDPGLGLRLIYFSYDVKMKEKGDIPEGYSVSREKKERFSLILESASTNQTSMYLCASRGTEASYEQYFGPGTRLTVT.

This clonotype occurred many times. The V call is TRBV9, the J call TRBJ2-5; 8 nucleotides align to TRBD1. Germline trimming cut 3 bases from V and 2 bases from J; bases unmatched to any gene: 3. CDR1 and CDR2 (germline): SGDLS, YYNGEE. The CDR3 is 14 amino acids. The DNA for the CDR3 is TGTGCCAGCAGCGGGACAGGGAATCAAGAGACCCAGTACTTC. Protein product: CASSGTGNQETQYF.

The V gene is TRBV28, the J gene TRBJ2-5; 7 nucleotides align to TRBD1. With V trimmed by 5 bases and J by 4 bases, 10 bases remained unmatched. Germline CDR1 MDHEN, CDR2 SYDVKM. This CDR3 spans 15 amino acids. The chain's CDR3 is CASSPADRAGETQYF. The CDR3 nucleotides are TGTGCCAGCAGTCCTGCCGACAGGGCTGGAGAGACCCAGTACTTC.

This clonotype was counted many times. The V gene is TRBV5-1, the J gene TRBJ2-7; D possibly uses TRBD1 or TRBD2 (6 bases each). Trimming took off 4 bases at V and 7 bases at J, with 15 bases between the two ends. The germline V gene encodes CDR1 SGHRS and CDR2 YFSETQ. This CDR3 has 13 amino acids. CDR3 amino acids: CASSGGGSPEQYF. The CDR3 nucleotides read TGCGCCAGCAGCGGAGGGGGGTCTCCTGAGCAGTACTTC.

This clonotype was seen at least ten times. The chain uses TRBV12-3 or TRBV12-4 and TRBJ2-6; D is unclear. Trimming pared 1 base from V and 0 bases from J, leaving 10 bases between. CDR3 size: 17 residues. This CDR3 is CASSLDSWFSGANVLTF. Written as DNA, the CDR3 is TGTGCCAGCAGTTTAGATTCGTGGTTCTCTGGGGCCAACGTCCTGACTTTC.

This clonotype was seen at least ten times. The chain couples TRBV29-1 to TRBJ1-1, with D possibly being TRBD1 (6 bases). CDR3 length: 14 residues. V gave up 5 bases and J gave up 4 bases, with 17 bases separating them. Germline V gene sequence: CDR1 SQVTM, CDR2 ANQGSEA. The DNA of the CDR3 is TGCAGCGTTTGGGGGGGGCTTGGGGGCACTGAAGCTTTCTTT. Protein sequence: CSVWGGLGGTEAFF.

Worth noting for this clonotype: Given a much more abundant clone one base away, this may be a read error. This chain joins TRBV6-1 and TRBJ1-6; possible D gene TRBD1, 6 bases. V was clipped by 4 bases and J by 7 bases, with 14 bases between them. This CDR3 is 15 amino acids long. Germline V gene data show CDR1 as MNHNS and CDR2 as SASEGT. CDR3 loop: CASSASTGQNSPLHF. The CDR3 nucleotides are TGTGCCAGCAGTGCTTCGACAGGACAAAATTCACCCCTCCACTTT.

This chain joins TRBV7-2 and TRBJ2-2, with D perhaps matching TRBD2 (6 bases). The V gene lost 1 base and the J gene lost 3 bases, with 15 bases spanning the gap. Germline CDR1 and CDR2: SGHTA and FQGNSA. This CDR3 is 17 amino acids long. The CDR3 coding sequence is TGTGCCAGCAGCTTAGGGGTGGCGGGGAGTTACACCGGGGAGCTGTTTTTT. As protein: CASSLGVAGSYTGELFF.